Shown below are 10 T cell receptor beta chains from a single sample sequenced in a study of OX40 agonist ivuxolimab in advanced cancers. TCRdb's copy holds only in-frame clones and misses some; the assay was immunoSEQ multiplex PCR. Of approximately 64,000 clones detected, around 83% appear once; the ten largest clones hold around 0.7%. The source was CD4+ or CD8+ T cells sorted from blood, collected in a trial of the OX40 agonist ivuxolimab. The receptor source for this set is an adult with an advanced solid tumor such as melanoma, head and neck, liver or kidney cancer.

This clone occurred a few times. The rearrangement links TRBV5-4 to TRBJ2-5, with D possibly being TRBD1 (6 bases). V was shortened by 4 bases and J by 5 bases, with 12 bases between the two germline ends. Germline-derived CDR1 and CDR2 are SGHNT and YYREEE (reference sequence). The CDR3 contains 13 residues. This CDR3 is CASSRDTVETQYF. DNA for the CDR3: TGTGCCAGCAGCCGGGACACCGTCGAGACCCAGTACTTC.

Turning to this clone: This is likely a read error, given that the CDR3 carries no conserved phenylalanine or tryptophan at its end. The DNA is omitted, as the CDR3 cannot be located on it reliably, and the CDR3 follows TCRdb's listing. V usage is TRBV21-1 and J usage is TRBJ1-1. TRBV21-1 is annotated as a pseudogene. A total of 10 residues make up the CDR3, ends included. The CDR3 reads CASRRERHLS.

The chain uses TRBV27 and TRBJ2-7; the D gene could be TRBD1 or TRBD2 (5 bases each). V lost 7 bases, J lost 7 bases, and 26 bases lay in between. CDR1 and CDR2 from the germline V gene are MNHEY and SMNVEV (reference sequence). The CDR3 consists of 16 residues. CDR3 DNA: TGTGCCAGCACTCCACGGGGCTTTTCCCCTACTAAGGAGCAGTACTTC. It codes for CASTPRGFSPTKEQYF.

The CDR3 here is CASSLAAGTQYF. The CDR3 nucleotides read TGTGCCAGCAGCTTGGCCGCAGGTACGCAGTATTTT. The chain combines TRBV5-6 with TRBJ2-3, with D unclear. The CDR3 consists of 12 residues. Trimming removed 0 bases from V and 8 bases from J, with 7 bases in between. Germline loops: CDR1 SGHDT, CDR2 YYEEEE.

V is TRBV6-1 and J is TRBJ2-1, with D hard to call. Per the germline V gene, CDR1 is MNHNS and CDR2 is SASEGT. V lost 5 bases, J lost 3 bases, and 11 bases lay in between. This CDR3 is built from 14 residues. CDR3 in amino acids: CASSWAANYNEQFF. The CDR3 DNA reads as TGTGCCAGCAGTTGGGCGGCGAACTACAATGAGCAGTTCTTC.

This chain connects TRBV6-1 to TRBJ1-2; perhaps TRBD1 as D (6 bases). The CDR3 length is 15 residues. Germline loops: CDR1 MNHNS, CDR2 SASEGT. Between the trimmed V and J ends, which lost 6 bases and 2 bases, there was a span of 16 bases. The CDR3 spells CASRHSRQGNYGYTF. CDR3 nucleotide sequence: TGTGCCAGCAGGCATAGCCGTCAGGGGAACTATGGCTACACCTTC.

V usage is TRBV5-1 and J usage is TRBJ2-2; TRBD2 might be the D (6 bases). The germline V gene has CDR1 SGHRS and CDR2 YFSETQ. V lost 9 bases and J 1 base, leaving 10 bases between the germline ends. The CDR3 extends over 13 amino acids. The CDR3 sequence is CATARGNTGELFF. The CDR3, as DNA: TGCGCCACTGCGCGGGGGAACACCGGGGAGCTGTTTTTT.

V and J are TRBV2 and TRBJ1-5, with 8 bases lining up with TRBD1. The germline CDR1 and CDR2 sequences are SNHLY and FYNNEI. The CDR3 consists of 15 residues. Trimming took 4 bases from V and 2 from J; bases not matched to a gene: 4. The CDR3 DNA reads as TGTGCCAGCAGTGTTATGGACAGGGGCAATCAGCCCCAGCATTTT. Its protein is CASSVMDRGNQPQHF. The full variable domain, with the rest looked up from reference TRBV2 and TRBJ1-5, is EPEVTQTPSHQVTQMGQEVILRCVPISNHLYFYWYRQILGQKVEFLVSFYNNEISEKSEIFDDQFSVERPDGSNFTLKIRSTKLEDSAMYFCASSVMDRGNQPQHFGDGTRLSIL.

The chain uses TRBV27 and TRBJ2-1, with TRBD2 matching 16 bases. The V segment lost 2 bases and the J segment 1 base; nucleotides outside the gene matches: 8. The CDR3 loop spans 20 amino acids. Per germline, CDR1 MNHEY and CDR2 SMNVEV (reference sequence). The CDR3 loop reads CASSLRGLAGGKLSYNEQFF. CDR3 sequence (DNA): TGTGCCAGCAGTTTAAGGGGACTAGCGGGGGGGAAGTTATCCTACAATGAGCAGTTCTTC.

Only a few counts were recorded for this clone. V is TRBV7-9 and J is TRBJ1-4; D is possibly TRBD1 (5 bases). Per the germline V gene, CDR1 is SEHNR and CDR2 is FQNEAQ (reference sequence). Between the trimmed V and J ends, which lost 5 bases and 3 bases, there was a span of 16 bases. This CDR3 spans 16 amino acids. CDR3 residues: CASSPGTAGANEKLFF. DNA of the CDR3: TGTGCCAGCAGCCCCGGGACCGCAGGAGCTAATGAAAAACTGTTTTTT.